The 30 T cell receptor beta chains in this list originate from one sample, sequenced in a study of control samples from healthy donors and cancer patients. Clones were read by immunoSEQ multiplex PCR, and TCRdb kept only the in-frame ones, dropping some. The sample holds roughly 9,200 clones, over 75% seen once. Sequencing used PBMCs. The receptors derive from a man between 60 and 70 years old with colorectal cancer.

V gene TRBV28 combines with J gene TRBJ1-3; perhaps TRBD1 as D (5 bases). Germline CDR1 reads MDHEN; CDR2 reads SYDVKM. The CDR3 is 15 amino acids. The V end lost 5 bases, the J end lost 4 bases, and 15 bases lay between the germline ends. The CDR3 spells CASSPLRDWGNTIYF. Here the CDR3 DNA reads TGTGCCAGCAGTCCCCTCCGGGACTGGGGAAACACCATATATTTT.

The J gene is TRBJ2-1, the V gene TRBV3-1 (or the pseudogene TRBV3-2), with D possibly matching TRBD1 (6 bases). CDR1 is LGHDT, CDR2 YNNKEL, per germline (reference sequence). The germline V and J ends were trimmed by 1 base and 7 bases, with 14 bases remaining between them. The CDR3 consists of 15 residues. The CDR3 DNA reads as TGTGCCAGCAGCCAAGTCAACCGGGACATAAATGAGCAGTTCTTC. Protein sequence: CASSQVNRDINEQFF.

V gene TRBV4-3 combines with J gene TRBJ2-1; D is ambiguous. The V gene lost 0 bases and the J gene lost 15 bases, with 12 bases spanning the gap. The CDR3 loop spans 12 amino acids. Germline V gene sequence: CDR1 LGHNA, CDR2 YSLEER. The chain's CDR3 is CASSQEYGPAFF. The CDR3 nucleotides are TGCGCCAGCAGCCAAGAATATGGACCGGCGTTCTTC.

The chain recombines TRBV7-9 with TRBJ2-5; D possibly corresponds to TRBD1 (6 bases). The CDR3 is made up of 14 amino acids. Deletions cut 2 bases from V and 5 bases from J, with 12 bases between. CDR1 and CDR2 from the germline V gene are SEHNR and FQNEAQ (reference sequence). The CDR3 spells CASSLLSGVETQYF. CDR3 nucleotides: TGTGCCAGCAGCTTACTATCAGGGGTCGAGACCCAGTACTTC.

The V call is TRBV4-3, the J call TRBJ2-3; perhaps D is TRBD1 or TRBD2 (5 bases each). CDR1 is LGHNA and CDR2 is YSLEER in the germline V gene. This CDR3 spans 16 amino acids. V lost 4 bases and J 2 bases, leaving 16 bases between the germline ends. In DNA, the CDR3 is TGCGCCAGCAGCCCAGATTGGGGGTTCATCACAGATACGCAGTATTTT. This sequence encodes CASSPDWGFITDTQYF.

V and J are TRBV30 and TRBJ1-2; D unresolved. With 0 bases removed from V and 7 bases from J, the gap between germline ends came to 12 bases. Germline lookup yields CDR1 GTSNPN and CDR2 SVGIG (reference sequence). The length of the CDR3 is 13 residues. The CDR3 protein is CAWSVNPPIGYTF. DNA for the CDR3: TGTGCCTGGAGTGTAAATCCGCCGATTGGCTACACCTTC.

The chain is built from TRBV5-5 and TRBJ1-4; tentatively, D is TRBD1 (6 bases). The V end was cut by 4 bases, the J end by 5 bases, with 9 bases between. Germline V gene sequence: CDR1 SGHKS, CDR2 YYEKEE (reference sequence). The CDR3 is 13 residues long. CDR3 coding DNA: TGTGCCAGCAGCCGGACAGAAAATGAAAAACTGTTTTTT. Its translation: CASSRTENEKLFF. Full variable domain (rest looked up from reference TRBV5-5 and TRBJ1-4): DAGVTQSPTHLIKTRGQQVTLRCSPISGHKSVSWYQQVLGQGPQFIFQYYEKEERGRGNFPDRFSARQFPNYSSELNVNALLLGDSALYLCASSRTENEKLFFGSGTQLSVL.

This chain joins TRBV19 and TRBJ1-5, with D unresolved. The V and J ends lost 8 bases and 4 bases respectively, with 9 bases between them. CDR3 length equals 12 residues. Per germline, CDR1 LNHDA and CDR2 SQIVND (reference sequence). The CDR3 DNA reads as TGTGCCAGTGATGGAGCAAATCAGCCCCAGCATTTT. Protein sequence: CASDGANQPQHF.

V gene TRBV5-1 combines with J gene TRBJ1-1; D gene ambiguous. Germline V CDR1 and CDR2: SGHRS, YFSETQ. The CDR3 is 15 amino acids. The germline V and J ends were trimmed by 0 bases and 3 bases, with 12 bases remaining between them. Written as DNA, the CDR3 is TGCGCCAGCAGCTTGGACGGGGTGCCGGACACTGAAGCTTTCTTT. Translating gives CASSLDGVPDTEAFF. Full variable domain (missing parts from reference TRBV5-1 and TRBJ1-1): KAGVTQTPRYLIKTRGQQVTLSCSPISGHRSVSWYQQTPGQGLQFLFEYFSETQRNKGNFPGRFSGRQFSNSRSEMNVSTLELGDSALYLCASSLDGVPDTEAFFGQGTRLTVV.

Regarding this clone: The junction and the germline gene differ at one end; a read error may be behind it. The chain is built from TRBV7-8 and TRBJ2-5; D is perhaps TRBD2 (6 bases). The V gene's germline CDR1 is SGHVS and CDR2 FQNEAQ. This CDR3 is 14 amino acids long. CDR3 in amino acids: CASSSTDYPEAQYF. As DNA, the CDR3 is TGTGCCAGCAGCTCCACGGACTACCCAGAGGCCCAGTACTTC.

The chain uses TRBV28 and TRBJ1-1; D not resolved. This CDR3 is built from 13 residues. Germline loops: CDR1 MDHEN, CDR2 SYDVKM. Trimming removed 6 bases at V and 0 bases at J, with 8 bases between. CDR3 amino acids: CASSQIMNTEAFF. DNA of the CDR3: TGTGCCAGCAGCCAGATCATGAACACTGAAGCTTTCTTT.

The gene calls are TRBV7-2 and TRBJ1-1; D is possibly TRBD1 (5 bases). CDR1 is SGHTA and CDR2 is FQGNSA in the germline V gene. The CDR3 contains 14 residues. Trimming cost V 5 bases and J 4 bases, with 14 bases left between them. The CDR3 nucleotides read TGTGCCAGCAGCGCCAGGGTGGGCGGCACTGAAGCTTTCTTT. This encodes CASSARVGGTEAFF.

This chain joins TRBV9 and TRBJ1-4; D unclear. Trimming removed 4 bases from V and 8 bases from J, with 21 bases in between. The CDR3 runs to 16 residues. Germline CDR1 SGDLS, CDR2 YYNGEE. The CDR3 loop reads CASSSGSGEISEKLFF. DNA for the CDR3: TGTGCCAGCAGCTCGGGGTCCGGGGAGATATCCGAAAAACTGTTTTTT.

This rearrangement joins TRBV6-5 to TRBJ1-4; TRBD1 matches 8 bases. V shed 4 bases and J 6 bases; nucleotides not matched to a gene: 7. From germline, CDR1 is MNHEY and CDR2 SVGAGI. The CDR3 spans 15 residues. The CDR3 loop reads CASSFAGTGYEKLFF. The CDR3 DNA follows: TGTGCCAGCAGTTTCGCCGGGACAGGATATGAAAAACTGTTTTTT.

The chain joins TRBV6-2 or TRBV6-3 to TRBJ2-5; unclear D gene. CDR3 length equals 13 residues. Germline CDR1 and CDR2: MNHEY and SVGEGT. V was pared by 2 bases and J by 10 bases, with 14 bases between. The CDR3 is CASSYSKGVIQYF. The CDR3 region has the DNA TGTGCCAGCAGTTACAGTAAAGGAGTTATCCAGTACTTC.

The V gene is TRBV28, the J gene TRBJ1-1; D is possibly TRBD1 (6 bases). Germline V gene lookup returns CDR1 MDHEN and CDR2 SYDVKM. The V end was cut by 1 base, the J end by 4 bases, with 13 bases between. This CDR3 is 15 amino acids long. The chain's CDR3 is CASSLLGAEVTEAFF. In nucleotides, the CDR3 is TGTGCCAGCAGTTTATTGGGGGCGGAGGTCACTGAAGCTTTCTTT.

This clone was seen only once. V and J are TRBV6-6 and TRBJ2-1; 8 nucleotides agree with TRBD2. The CDR3 consists of 14 residues. V trimming: 2 bases; J trimming: 7 bases; junction bases outside the gene matches: 4. The germline V gene has CDR1 MNHNY and CDR2 SVGAGI (reference sequence). The CDR3 coding sequence is TGTGCCAGCAGTTACCGGGGGGGCCGTAATGAGCAGTTCTTC. Residues: CASSYRGGRNEQFF.

Only one count was recorded for this clone. The chain has TRBV7-2 and TRBJ2-5, with D possibly TRBD1 on 5 matching bases. Per germline, CDR1 SGHTA and CDR2 FQGNSA. CDR3 size: 14 residues. V dropped 6 bases and J dropped 4 bases, with 15 bases sitting between them. The CDR3 loop is CASRQHLRGETQYF. DNA for the CDR3: TGTGCCAGCAGACAACATCTAAGGGGAGAGACCCAGTACTTC.

V usage is TRBV9 and J usage is TRBJ2-5; no clear D. The V gene lost 0 bases and the J gene lost 4 bases, with 13 bases spanning the gap. From germline, CDR1 is SGDLS and CDR2 YYNGEE. This CDR3 has 15 amino acids. The DNA for the CDR3 is TGTGCCAGCAGCGTAGGGTGGGGAAGAGGAGAGACCCAGTACTTC. Its protein product is CASSVGWGRGETQYF.

The V and J genes are TRBV15 and TRBJ2-5, with D unclear. The germline V gene has CDR1 LNHNV and CDR2 YYDKDF (reference sequence). The CDR3 has 14 residues. The V end lost 4 bases, the J end lost 5 bases, and 14 bases lay between the germline ends. CDR3 sequence reads: CATSKLVGFETQYF. CDR3 DNA: TGTGCCACCAGCAAGTTGGTGGGATTTGAGACCCAGTACTTC. The full variable domain, in which reference TRBV15 and TRBJ2-5 provide the parts outside the CDR3, is DAMVIQNPRYQVTQFGKPVTLSCSQTLNHNVMYWYQQKSSQAPKLLFHYYDKDFNNEADTPDNFQSRRPNTSFCFLDIRSPGLGDTAMYLCATSKLVGFETQYFGPGTRLLVL.

A note on this clone: Mismatch with germline at one junction end may stem from a read error. J is TRBJ1-4 and V is TRBV30; TRBD1 might be the D (5 bases). In germline, CDR1 is GTSNPN, CDR2 SVGIG (reference sequence). This CDR3 has 11 residues. CDR3 residues: CAWGGNKKLFF. In nucleotides, the CDR3 is TGTGCCTGGGGGGGTAATAAAAAACTGTTTTTT. Based on the CDR3 plus reference TRBV30 and TRBJ1-4, the full variable domain is SQTIHQWPATLVQPVGSPLSLECTVEGTSNPNLYWYRQAAGRGLQLLFYSVGIGQISSEVPQNLSASRPQDRQFILSSKKLLLSDSGFYLCAWGGNKKLFFGSGTQLSVL.

The J gene is TRBJ1-1, the V gene TRBV12-3 or TRBV12-4; D not certain. Trimming shortened V by 6 bases and J by 9 bases, and 11 bases separated the two germline ends. The CDR3 length is 11 residues. CDR3 sequence (DNA): TGTGCCAGCAGCCTACTCCAACAAGCTTTCTTT. Translation: CASSLLQQAFF.

The chain has TRBV30 and TRBJ1-6, with D possibly being TRBD1 (5 bases). CDR3 length: 12 amino acids. Per germline, CDR1 GTSNPN and CDR2 SVGIG (reference sequence). Trimming removed 2 bases at V and 11 bases at J, with 10 bases between. The CDR3 region is CAWSQGRAPLHF. Here the CDR3 DNA reads TGTGCCTGGAGTCAGGGTAGGGCACCCCTCCACTTT.

This rearrangement joins TRBV4-3 to TRBJ2-1, with 7 bases fitting TRBD2. The J segment lost 2 bases and the V segment lost 1 base, leaving 14 bases of the junction unmatched. CDR1 is LGHNA, CDR2 YSLEER, per germline. This CDR3 region has 19 residues. CDR3 sequence reads: CASSQVLAGPLPAYNEQFF. DNA for the CDR3: TGCGCCAGCAGCCAAGTGTTAGCGGGCCCCCTACCTGCCTACAATGAGCAGTTCTTC.

The chain links TRBV11-2 to TRBJ2-1, with 16 bases lining up with TRBD2. The CDR3 spans 17 residues. The germline V gene has CDR1 SGHAT and CDR2 FQNNGV. The J segment lost 8 bases and the V segment lost 4 bases, leaving 8 bases of the junction unmatched. The CDR3 DNA reads as TGTGCCAGCAGCTCACCGGGACTAGCGGGGGGGCAACATGAGCAGTTCTTC. It translates to CASSSPGLAGGQHEQFF. Full variable domain (missing parts from reference TRBV11-2 and TRBJ2-1): EAGVAQSPRYKIIEKRQSVAFWCNPISGHATLYWYQQILGQGPKLLIQFQNNGVVDDSQLPKDRFSAERLKGVDSTLKIQPAKLEDSAVYLCASSSPGLAGGQHEQFFGPGTRLTVL.

V usage is TRBV5-4 and J usage is TRBJ2-5; the D call may be TRBD1 or TRBD2 (6 bases each). V was cut by 0 bases and J by 5 bases, with 14 bases left in between. Germline V CDR1 and CDR2: SGHNT, YYREEE (reference sequence). The CDR3 extends over 15 amino acids. CDR3: CASSLETGALETQYF. Here the CDR3 DNA reads TGTGCCAGCAGCTTGGAGACGGGGGCCCTGGAGACCCAGTACTTC.

This clone was detected only once. This sequence joins TRBV3-1 (or the pseudogene TRBV3-2) and TRBJ2-3, with unresolved D. This CDR3 has 13 amino acids. V was pared by 4 bases and J by 10 bases, with 15 bases between. Germline-derived CDR1 and CDR2 are LGHDT and YNNKEL (reference sequence). CDR3 nucleotide sequence: TGTGCCAGCAGCCTTAGCCTCGAAAGGGCGCAGTATTTT. As protein: CASSLSLERAQYF.

This chain links TRBV9 with TRBJ2-3; tentatively, D is TRBD2 (6 bases). The CDR3 runs 15 residues. CDR1 is SGDLS and CDR2 is YYNGEE in the germline V gene. Trimming cost V 0 bases and J 2 bases, with 10 bases left between them. CDR3 DNA sequence: TGTGCCAGCAGCGTAGTTGGGACTTACACAGATACGCAGTATTTT. This gives the protein CASSVVGTYTDTQYF.

The rearrangement joins TRBV5-6 to TRBJ2-5; D uncertain. The germline V gene encodes CDR1 SGHDT and CDR2 YYEEEE. V was clipped by 2 bases and J by 1 base, with 9 bases between them. The CDR3 loop spans 14 amino acids. The CDR3 loop is CASSFGRTQETQYF. In DNA form, the CDR3 reads TGTGCCAGCAGCTTCGGACGTACCCAAGAGACCCAGTACTTC. Filled out from reference TRBV5-6 and TRBJ2-5, the complete variable domain reads DAGVTQSPTHLIKTRGQQVTLRCSPKSGHDTVSWYQQALGQGPQFIFQYYEEEERQRGNFPDRFSGHQFPNYSSELNVNALLLGDSALYLCASSFGRTQETQYFGPGTRLLVL.

V is TRBV7-2 and J is TRBJ1-5; D is undetermined. CDR3 length: 13 residues. The germline V and J ends were trimmed by 5 bases and 5 bases, with 10 bases remaining between them. The germline gives CDR1 SGHTA, CDR2 FQGNSA. The CDR3 reads CASSPTRDQPQHF. In DNA form, the CDR3 reads TGTGCCAGCAGCCCCACTAGGGATCAGCCCCAGCATTTT. Full variable domain (remainder filled in from reference TRBV7-2 and TRBJ1-5): GAGVSQSPSNKVTEKGKDVELRCDPISGHTALYWYRQSLGQGLEFLIYFQGNSAPDKSGLPSDRFSAERTGGSVSTLTIQRTQQEDSAVYLCASSPTRDQPQHFGDGTRLSIL.